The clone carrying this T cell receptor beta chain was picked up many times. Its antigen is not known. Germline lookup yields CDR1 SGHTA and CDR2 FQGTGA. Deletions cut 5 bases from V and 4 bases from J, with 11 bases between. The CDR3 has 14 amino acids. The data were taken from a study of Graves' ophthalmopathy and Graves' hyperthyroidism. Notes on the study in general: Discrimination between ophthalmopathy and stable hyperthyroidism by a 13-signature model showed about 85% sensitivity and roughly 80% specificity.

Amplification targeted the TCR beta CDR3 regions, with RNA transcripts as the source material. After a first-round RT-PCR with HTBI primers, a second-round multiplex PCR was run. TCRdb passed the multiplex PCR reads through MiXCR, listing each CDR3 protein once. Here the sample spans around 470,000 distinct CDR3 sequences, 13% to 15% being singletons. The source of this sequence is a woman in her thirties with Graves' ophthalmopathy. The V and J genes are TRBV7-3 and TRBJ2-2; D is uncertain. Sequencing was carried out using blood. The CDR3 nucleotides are TGTGCCAGCAGCAGGGCGTATGGCACCGGGGAGCTGTTTTTT. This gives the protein CASSRAYGTGELFF.